This T cell receptor beta chain was sequenced during a study of cytomegalovirus exposure and HLA in healthy donors. Trimming took 2 bases from V and 4 from J, leaving 2 bases between them. Germline loops: CDR1 SQVTM, CDR2 ANQGSEA. The CDR3 sequence is 11 residues long. Libraries were prepared by immunoSEQ multiplex PCR; TCRdb keeps only in-frame clonotypes and omits some of them. Among some 200,000 clones, roughly nine tenths were seen once, and the ten largest hold 6% to 8%. The sequenced sample consisted of PBMCs. This chain links TRBV29-1 with TRBJ2-2; D is undetermined. The source is a man aged 30-40 years in good health and CMV-seropositive. The CDR3 loop is CSVESTGELFF. Here the CDR3 DNA reads TGCAGCGTTGAATCCACCGGGGAGCTGTTTTTT.